The 25 T cell receptor beta chains below were found in one sample sequenced in a study of regulatory T cells in long-lasting Graves disease. Time point defined: newly diagnosed GD, antithyroid drugs for less than 3 months. There was RNA extracted from PBMCs, and the TCR library was made from it. Combining iRepertoire HTBI primers with Arm-PCR of CDR3 regions, the authors built TCR beta libraries. TCRdb reprocessed the multiplex PCR reads via MiXCR and lists one record per CDR3 protein. The sample lists under 300,000 distinct CDR3 sequences; about a sixth were seen once. Source: peripheral blood mononuclear cells (PBMCs), taken at new diagnosis, from a patient treated with antithyroid drugs. Receptor source: a female donor with Graves disease.

The sample holds many counts of this clonotype. V usage is TRBV9 and J usage is TRBJ2-5; a weak D match, TRBD1 (5 bases). V shed 6 bases and J shed 5 bases, with 17 bases lying between them. There are 14 residues in the CDR3. The germline V gene encodes CDR1 SGDLS and CDR2 YYNGEE. CDR3 bases: TGTGCCAGCAATGTTGGGGCCCCCCACGAGACCCAGTACTTC. Translation gives CASNVGAPHETQYF.

This clonotype came up many times. V and J are TRBV12-3 or TRBV12-4 and TRBJ1-1; D ambiguous. This CDR3 spans 13 amino acids. The ends were cut back, 6 bases at V and 0 bases at J, with 8 bases in the middle. For the CDR3, the DNA is TGTGCCAGCAGCCACGATATGAACACTGAAGCTTTCTTT. Protein: CASSHDMNTEAFF.

The J gene is TRBJ2-7, the V gene TRBV11-2; 7 nucleotides agree with TRBD2. V dropped 1 base and J dropped 7; count of bases not matched to a gene: 10. Germline CDR1 reads SGHAT; CDR2 reads FQNNGV. The CDR3 consists of 15 residues. CDR3 loop: CASSLGEGTLREQYF. As DNA, the CDR3 is TGTGCCAGCAGCTTAGGGGAGGGAACCCTGCGGGAGCAGTACTTC.

This clonotype appeared many times. This sequence joins TRBV30 and TRBJ2-7, with a tentative D call TRBD1 (6 bases). The ends were cut back, 2 bases at V and 3 bases at J, with 14 bases in the middle. The germline gives CDR1 GTSNPN, CDR2 SVGIG (reference sequence). The CDR3 has 14 residues. This CDR3 reads CAWSQAGASYEQYF. The CDR3 DNA reads TGTGCCTGGAGTCAGGCAGGGGCCAGCTACGAGCAGTACTTC.

This clonotype was picked up many times. The V gene is TRBV7-9, the J gene TRBJ2-3; D is unresolved. The CDR3 length is 13 residues. Germline V gives CDR1 SEHNR, CDR2 FQNEAQ (reference sequence). With 5 bases removed from V and 2 bases from J, the gap between germline ends came to 8 bases. The CDR3 DNA reads as TGTGCCAGCAGCCCTACGGTCACAGATACGCAGTATTTT. Its translation: CASSPTVTDTQYF.

The sample holds many counts of this clonotype. The gene calls are TRBV6-2 or TRBV6-3 and TRBJ2-1, with D perhaps TRBD1 (6 bases). Germline values: CDR1 MNHEY, CDR2 SVGEGT. The CDR3 covers 16 residues. Trimming took 5 bases from V and 8 from J, leaving 22 bases between them. The CDR3 DNA is TGTGCCAGCAGTGCCGGGACACCGGTGGGGGTCTATGAGCAGTTCTTC. The encoded protein is CASSAGTPVGVYEQFF.

This clonotype has a handful of counts. A much larger clone is a single base away; this may be a read error. The chain links TRBV18 to TRBJ2-5, with 13 bases that match TRBD2. This CDR3 has 18 amino acids. CDR1 KGHSH and CDR2 LQKENI come from the germline V gene. V lost 3 bases and J lost 1; bases outside the gene matches: 8. The CDR3 nucleotides read TGTGCCAGCTCACCGCTTGCCGGGACTAGCGGGGCCCAAGAGACCCAGTACTTC. Translated, it gives CASSPLAGTSGAQETQYF.

This clonotype was seen at least ten times. The V and J genes are TRBV12-3 or TRBV12-4 and TRBJ1-1; D is unclear. V was cut by 3 bases and J by 0 bases, with 14 bases left in between. CDR3 size: 16 residues. The CDR3 region is CASSFSAGTLNTEAFF. The CDR3 DNA reads as TGTGCCAGCAGTTTTTCGGCGGGAACACTGAACACTGAAGCTTTCTTT.

In its sample, this clonotype was seen many times. The J gene is TRBJ2-1, the V gene TRBV5-1, with 12 bases identical to TRBD2. This CDR3 contains 18 residues. The germline V gene has CDR1 SGHRS and CDR2 YFSETQ. V shed 4 bases and J 0 bases; nucleotides not matched to a gene: 8. The CDR3 loop reads CASSTGLAGFSSYNEQFF. The CDR3 DNA is TGCGCCAGCAGCACGGGACTAGCGGGCTTTAGCTCCTACAATGAGCAGTTCTTC.

About this clonotype: This probably arose from a read error, given a far larger clone one base away. The rearrangement links TRBV2 to TRBJ2-1; D may be TRBD1 or TRBD2 (5 bases each). TRBJ2-3 matches the DNA end more closely, so the J call is doubtful. Germline CDR1 is SNHLY and CDR2 is FYNNEI. The CDR3 length is 15 residues. Here the CDR3 DNA reads TGTGCCAGCAGTGAAACGGGCTCTAGCACAGGTACGCAGTATTTT. Translating it yields CASSETGSSTGTQYF.

This clonotype was recorded many times. CDR3 sequence: CASSFLADPTDTQYF. The DNA for the CDR3 is TGTGCCAGCAGCTTCCTAGCGGACCCCACAGATACGCAGTATTTT. The V gene is TRBV11-3, the J gene TRBJ2-3, with 7 bases matching TRBD2. Germline CDR1 is SGHNT and CDR2 is YENEEA. With V trimmed by 3 bases and J by 2 bases, 5 bases remained unmatched. This CDR3 spans 15 amino acids.

This clonotype was counted ten times or more. The chain employs TRBV28 and TRBJ1-1, with 8 bases aligning to TRBD1. This CDR3 contains 16 residues. J was trimmed by 1 base and V by 1 base; bases with no gene match: 5. Germline V gene data show CDR1 as MDHEN and CDR2 as SYDVKM. The CDR3 loop is CASSLSRTGGNTEAFF. The CDR3 DNA sequence: TGTGCCAGCAGTTTATCCCGTACAGGGGGGAACACTGAAGCTTTCTTT.

This clonotype was picked up many times. This chain links TRBV20-1 with TRBJ1-5; D might be TRBD1 (6 bases). The CDR3 runs to 12 residues. The V gene lost 6 bases and the J gene lost 6 bases, with 12 bases spanning the gap. The germline V gene has CDR1 DFQATT and CDR2 SNEGSKA (reference sequence). In DNA, the CDR3 is TGCAGTGCCAGGGGATCAGGTCAGCCCCAGCATTTT. Translated, it gives CSARGSGQPQHF.

This clonotype has a count of ten or more. The junction and the germline gene differ at one end; a read error may be behind it. This chain uses TRBV5-1 with TRBJ1-4; D call uncertain. This CDR3 has 15 residues. Germline CDR1 is SGHRS and CDR2 is YFSETQ. CDR3 protein: CASSFQAPRDEKLFF. The CDR3 nucleotides read TGTGCCAGCAGCTTCCAGGCCCCACGGGATGAAAAACTGTTTTTT.

This clonotype was counted ten times or more. The chain links TRBV18 to TRBJ2-1, with D perhaps matching TRBD2 (6 bases). CDR1 and CDR2 from the germline V gene are KGHSH and LQKENI. The ends were cut back, 0 bases at V and 4 bases at J, with 16 bases in the middle. This CDR3 is 17 amino acids long. The CDR3, as DNA: TGTGCCAGCTCACCACCGGGGGGTCAGCGGAAATACAATGAGCAGTTCTTC. Its translation is CASSPPGGQRKYNEQFF.

This clonotype was recorded many times. The genes are TRBV10-3 and TRBJ1-1; weak D call: TRBD1 (5 bases). This CDR3 is 13 amino acids long. The germline CDR1 and CDR2 sequences are ENHRY and SYGVKD. V shed 10 bases and J shed 5 bases, with 17 bases lying between them. CDR3: CASAGTTATEAFF. The CDR3 nucleotides read TGTGCCAGCGCCGGGACCACTGCAACTGAAGCTTTCTTT.

V and J are TRBV4-1 and TRBJ2-7; D is unresolved. The CDR3 has 12 residues. Germline-derived CDR1 and CDR2 are MGHRA and YSYEKL. V was cut by 1 base and J by 13 bases, with 14 bases left in between. CDR3 bases: TGCGCCAGCAGCCAAGGGTGGAGCCCGGAATACTTC. Translated: CASSQGWSPEYF.

The rearrangement links TRBV24-1 to TRBJ2-7; 10 bases are a match to TRBD2. The CDR3 covers 18 residues. Germline CDR1 KGHDR, CDR2 SFDVKD. V trimming: 4 bases; J trimming: 2 bases; junction bases outside the gene matches: 13. CDR3: CATSDHDLGSGRAYEQYF. CDR3 sequence (DNA): TGTGCCACCAGTGACCACGACCTGGGGAGCGGGAGGGCCTACGAGCAGTACTTC.

The sample holds a few counts of this clonotype. The V call is TRBV18, the J call TRBJ2-7; D uncertain. This CDR3 comprises 14 residues. Trimming pared 1 base from V and 1 base from J, leaving 8 bases between. Germline CDR1 reads KGHSH; CDR2 reads LQKENI. The CDR3 region has the DNA TGTGCCAGCTCACCACGTGGTGAGTCCTACGAGCAGTACTTC. It translates to CASSPRGESYEQYF.

A word on this clonotype: One end of the junction is discordant with germline, which a read error may explain. V and J are TRBV12-3 or TRBV12-4 and TRBJ2-5; D unclear. The CDR3 has 11 residues. The CDR3 DNA reads as TGTGCCAGCAGTCAACAAGAGGCCCAGTACTTC. The encoded protein is CASSQQEAQYF.

This clonotype was detected many times. The chain links TRBV29-1 to TRBJ2-5; D not certain. V was clipped by 3 bases and J by 2 bases, with 10 bases between them. Germline V CDR1 and CDR2: SQVTM, ANQGSEA. The CDR3 has 13 residues. This CDR3 reads CSVDAQEQETQYF. The CDR3 DNA reads as TGCAGCGTTGATGCTCAGGAGCAAGAGACCCAGTACTTC.

This clonotype was picked up many times. The rearrangement uses TRBV28 and TRBJ2-5; TRBD1 aligns across 7 bases. Germline CDR1 MDHEN, CDR2 SYDVKM. The J segment lost 4 bases and the V segment lost 2 bases, leaving 4 bases of the junction unmatched. The CDR3 is made up of 14 amino acids. CDR3 DNA: TGTGCCAGCAGTTTACAGGGGGTGGGAGAGACCCAGTACTTC. As protein: CASSLQGVGETQYF.

The sample holds many counts of this clonotype. The gene calls are TRBV12-3 or TRBV12-4 and TRBJ2-2; D is undetermined. The CDR3 is 14 residues long. V lost 2 bases to trimming and J lost 8 bases, with 12 bases between them. Here the CDR3 DNA reads TGTGCCAGCAGTTTAACCATAGTTTATGGGGAGCTGTTTTTT. It is translated as CASSLTIVYGELFF.

This clonotype was detected many times. The rearrangement links TRBV6-1 to TRBJ1-2; no clear D. There are 11 residues in the CDR3. CDR1 MNHNS and CDR2 SASEGT come from the germline V gene. The V end lost 3 bases, the J end lost 2 bases, and 1 base lay between the germline ends. The CDR3 nucleotides are TGTGCCAGCAGTGACAACTATGGCTACACCTTC. Protein sequence: CASSDNYGYTF.

The V call is TRBV7-2, the J call TRBJ2-5, with 8 bases matching TRBD1. There are 15 residues in the CDR3. The germline gives CDR1 SGHTA, CDR2 FQGNSA. V shed 5 bases, J shed 5 bases, and the junction held 10 bases outside the gene matches. The CDR3 DNA is TGTGCCAGCAGCCTCAGGGGGCGGTTGATCGAGACCCAGTACTTC. Protein product: CASSLRGRLIETQYF.